The 29 T cell receptor beta chains below all came from one sample that was sequenced in a study of blood T cell repertoires in COVID-19. The repertoire was sequenced with immunoSEQ multiplex PCR; TCRdb's copy has only in-frame clones and lacks some. Of 150,000 to 200,000 clones in the sample, 88% were seen once. Sequenced: peripheral blood. The origin of the receptors is a man between 65 and 80 years old with active or convalescent COVID-19.

The chain employs TRBV6-2 or TRBV6-3 and TRBJ2-2, with 8 bases aligning to TRBD1. V gave up 0 bases and J gave up 6 bases; unmatched junction bases: 6. Germline CDR1 is MNHEY and CDR2 is SVGEGT. CDR3 length: 16 amino acids. This CDR3 reads CASSYSPGQVSGELFF. For the CDR3, the DNA is TGTGCCAGCAGTTACTCGCCGGGACAGGTCTCCGGGGAGCTGTTTTTT.

J is TRBJ2-1 and V is TRBV3-1 (or the pseudogene TRBV3-2); 9 bases are shared with TRBD2. With 4 bases clipped from V and 2 bases from J, the junction kept 3 bases outside the gene matches. The germline CDR1 and CDR2 sequences are LGHDT and YNNKEL (reference sequence). This CDR3 is built from 15 residues. The CDR3 nucleotides read TGTGCCAGCAGCCCCGCGGGAGGGCCCTACAATGAGCAGTTCTTC. Encoded protein: CASSPAGGPYNEQFF.

Only a few counts were recorded for this clone. This chain links TRBV7-2 with TRBJ2-3; maybe TRBD2 (6 bases). The CDR3 has 16 residues. In germline, CDR1 is SGHTA, CDR2 FQGNSA. V dropped 4 bases and J dropped 4 bases, with 18 bases sitting between them. The CDR3 here is CASSSLPEGRADTQYF. The CDR3 DNA is TGTGCCAGCAGCTCACTTCCGGAGGGCCGAGCAGATACGCAGTATTTT. The whole variable domain, filled in from reference TRBV7-2 and TRBJ2-3, reads GAGVSQSPSNKVTEKGKDVELRCDPISGHTALYWYRQSLGQGLEFLIYFQGNSAPDKSGLPSDRFSAERTGGSVSTLTIQRTQQEDSAVYLCASSSLPEGRADTQYFGPGTRLTVL.

For the CDR3, the DNA is TGCGCCAGCACACCGGGACTAGCGTCGGCTGAGCAGTTCTTC. Translation: CASTPGLASAEQFF. The rearrangement links TRBV10-1 to TRBJ2-1; 10 positions match TRBD2. V was pared by 7 bases and J by 9 bases, with 9 bases of the junction left unmatched. Germline assignment: CDR1 WNHNN and CDR2 SYGVQD (reference sequence). The CDR3 runs 14 residues.

V is TRBV5-4 and J is TRBJ2-7, with 15 nucleotides matching TRBD2. The CDR3 has 16 amino acids. Germline CDR1 is SGHNT and CDR2 is YYREEE (reference sequence). V was pared by 4 bases and J by 8 bases, with 10 bases of the junction left unmatched. This chain's CDR3 is CASSLGTSGGHIKQYF. The CDR3 bases are TGTGCCAGCAGCCTCGGGACTAGCGGGGGGCACATCAAGCAGTACTTC.

CDR3 coding DNA: TGTGCCAGCAGCTTACAGTCGCAGGGGGCTAGTGTAGAGACCCAGTACTTC. Its translation is CASSLQSQGASVETQYF. The chain combines TRBV7-6 with TRBJ2-5; TRBD1 agrees at 8 bases. The V segment lost 2 bases and the J segment 4 bases; nucleotides outside the gene matches: 12. The length of the CDR3 is 17 residues. The germline gives CDR1 SGHVS, CDR2 FNYEAQ.

J is TRBJ2-5 and V is TRBV18; 9 nucleotides align to TRBD1. Germline V gives CDR1 KGHSH, CDR2 LQKENI. CDR3 length: 16 residues. V was clipped by 3 bases and J by 4 bases; unmatched bases: 9. The DNA of the CDR3 is TGTGCCAGCTCACCTACCGGGACAGGGATTCCAGAGACCCAGTACTTC. It translates to CASSPTGTGIPETQYF.

This chain joins TRBV30 and TRBJ1-6; 7 bases are a match to TRBD1. The germline CDR1 and CDR2 sequences are GTSNPN and SVGIG (reference sequence). The CDR3 is made up of 14 amino acids. V dropped 8 bases and J dropped 0; count of bases not matched to a gene: 4. This CDR3 is CAGGDSSYNSPLHF. DNA of the CDR3: TGTGCCGGGGGGGACAGCTCCTATAATTCACCCCTCCACTTT.

The chain has TRBV3-1 (or the pseudogene TRBV3-2) and TRBJ1-2; perhaps TRBD1 as D (5 bases). This CDR3 has 15 residues. Looked up from germline, CDR1 is LGHDT and CDR2 is YNNKEL (reference sequence). Trimming took 1 base from V and 3 from J, leaving 12 bases between them. CDR3 nucleotides: TGTGCCAGCAGCCAAGCGGCAGGGAGGGACTATGGCTACACCTTC. This translates into CASSQAAGRDYGYTF.

This sequence joins TRBV6-5 and TRBJ2-7, with D possibly matching TRBD1 (6 bases). V shed 5 bases and J shed 1 base, with 12 bases lying between them. The germline V gene has CDR1 MNHEY and CDR2 SVGAGI. There are 14 residues in the CDR3. The CDR3 protein is CASSPGTQSYEQYF. In DNA form, the CDR3 reads TGTGCCAGCAGTCCCGGGACACAATCCTACGAGCAGTACTTC.

The rearrangement links TRBV18 to TRBJ1-5; 8 nucleotides align to TRBD1. Germline V gene lookup returns CDR1 KGHSH and CDR2 LQKENI. The junction had 5 bases not matched to a gene; V was cut back by 3 bases and J by 1 base. This CDR3 has 16 residues. CDR3 sequence reads: CASSPRTGNSNQPQHF. DNA of the CDR3: TGTGCCAGCTCACCTCGGACAGGGAACAGCAATCAGCCCCAGCATTTT.

The gene calls are TRBV11-3 and TRBJ2-1, with D possibly TRBD2 on 7 matching bases. Germline V CDR1 and CDR2: SGHNT, YENEEA. V shed 8 bases and J shed 3 bases, with 11 bases lying between them. The CDR3 consists of 13 residues. CDR3 protein: CASSGGGYNEQFF. The DNA of the CDR3 is TGTGCCAGCTCGGGGGGCGGCTACAATGAGCAGTTCTTC.

The chain carries TRBV5-8 and TRBJ1-6; TRBD1 might be the D (6 bases). Germline loops: CDR1 SGHTS, CDR2 YDEGEE. This CDR3 contains 15 residues. Trimming removed 5 bases from V and 9 bases from J, with 18 bases in between. CDR3 nucleotide sequence: TGTGCCAGCAGACCCACAGGGCTCACGGGTTCACCCCTCCACTTT. Translating gives CASRPTGLTGSPLHF.

The V and J genes are TRBV5-4 and TRBJ2-2; no firm D call. Germline loops: CDR1 SGHNT, CDR2 YYREEE (reference sequence). V was cut by 5 bases and J by 5 bases, with 10 bases left in between. CDR3 length: 13 amino acids. The CDR3: CASRVYGTGELFF. The CDR3 DNA reads TGTGCCAGCAGGGTCTACGGTACCGGGGAGCTGTTTTTT. The full variable domain, rest sourced from reference TRBV5-4 and TRBJ2-2, is ETGVTQSPTHLIKTRGQQVTLRCSSQSGHNTVSWYQQALGQGPQFIFQYYREEENGRGNFPPRFSGLQFPNYSSELNVNALELDDSALYLCASRVYGTGELFFGEGSRLTVL.

The CDR3: CSVRRAGMNTIYF. Written as DNA, the CDR3 is TGCAGCGTGCGAAGGGCAGGGATGAACACCATATATTTT. This chain connects TRBV29-1 to TRBJ1-3, with D possibly matching TRBD1 (5 bases). The CDR3 loop spans 13 amino acids. Germline V gives CDR1 SQVTM, CDR2 ANQGSEA. Trimming took 6 bases from V and 7 from J, leaving 16 bases between them.

The rearrangement joins TRBV9 to TRBJ1-2; no clear D gene. The CDR3 covers 15 residues. Germline V gene sequence: CDR1 SGDLS, CDR2 YYNGEE. Trimming took off 4 bases at V and 1 base at J, with 14 bases between the two ends. In nucleotides, the CDR3 is TGTGCCAGCAGCCGAGAGGCGAATAGTAACTATGGCTACACCTTC. Amino acids: CASSREANSNYGYTF. Filled out from reference TRBV9 and TRBJ1-2, the complete variable domain reads DSGVTQTPKHLITATGQRVTLRCSPRSGDLSVYWYQQSLDQGLQFLIQYYNGEERAKGNILERFSAQQFPDLHSELNLSSLELGDSALYFCASSREANSNYGYTFGSGTRLTVV.

In this sample, this clone turned up once. The chain recombines TRBV7-2 with TRBJ1-1; D remains ambiguous. CDR3 size: 11 residues. The germline V and J ends were trimmed by 6 bases and 9 bases, with 11 bases remaining between them. Germline V gene data show CDR1 as SGHTA and CDR2 as FQGNSA. The DNA for the CDR3 is TGTGCCAGCAGTTCCGGGTTACAAGCTTTCTTT. Translation gives CASSSGLQAFF.

V usage is TRBV6-5 and J usage is TRBJ1-5; 12 bases agree with TRBD1. The CDR3 consists of 15 residues. Trimming at V came to 6 bases and at J to 7 bases, leaving 7 bases not matched to a gene. Germline V CDR1 and CDR2: MNHEY, SVGAGI. CDR3 nucleotides: TGTGCCAGCAGACCCGGGACAGGGGGCGGGCAGCCCCAGCATTTT. Its protein product is CASRPGTGGGQPQHF.

This clone was found once. This rearrangement joins TRBV30 to TRBJ2-2; D may match TRBD1 or TRBD2 (5 bases each). Germline CDR1 reads GTSNPN; CDR2 reads SVGIG (reference sequence). V gave up 5 bases and J gave up 7 bases, with 11 bases separating them. This CDR3 has 12 residues. CDR3 protein: CAWGDGVGELFF. DNA for the CDR3: TGTGCCTGGGGGGACGGGGTCGGGGAGCTGTTTTTT.

The chain has TRBV6-5 and TRBJ1-3; TRBD1 is a possible D gene (5 bases). CDR1 is MNHEY and CDR2 is SVGAGI in the germline V gene. The germline V and J ends were trimmed by 4 bases and 2 bases, with 15 bases remaining between them. The CDR3 runs 16 residues. The CDR3 region has the DNA TGTGCCAGCAGTTCGACAGTTAACCCCCCTGGAAACACCATATATTTT. This translates into CASSSTVNPPGNTIYF.

The gene calls are TRBV27 and TRBJ2-1; 16 bases are shared with TRBD2. V lost 5 bases, J lost 10 bases, and 5 bases stayed unmatched. CDR1 is MNHEY and CDR2 is SMNVEV in the germline V gene (reference sequence). The CDR3 totals 15 residues. CDR3 sequence reads: CASSPGTSGGVEQFF. The CDR3 DNA reads TGTGCCAGCAGTCCCGGGACTAGCGGGGGGGTAGAGCAGTTCTTC.

This chain links TRBV27 with TRBJ1-6, with 7 bases that match TRBD1. With 7 bases clipped from V and 8 bases from J, the junction kept 17 bases outside the gene matches. CDR1 and CDR2 from the germline V gene are MNHEY and SMNVEV (reference sequence). The CDR3 loop spans 17 amino acids. The DNA for the CDR3 is TGTGCCAGCACTATTACCTCCCGGGGCAGGGGGGATTCACCCCTCCACTTT. Translated, it gives CASTITSRGRGDSPLHF.

The chain joins TRBV7-2 to TRBJ2-5, with a tentative D call TRBD1 (5 bases). Trimming shortened V by 1 base and J by 4 bases, and 13 bases separated the two germline ends. This CDR3 is 15 amino acids long. Germline CDR1 and CDR2: SGHTA and FQGNSA. The CDR3 DNA is TGTGCCAGCAGCTTAGATAGGGGCGTGGGAGAGACCCAGTACTTC. It yields the protein CASSLDRGVGETQYF.

The gene calls are TRBV3-1 (or the pseudogene TRBV3-2) and TRBJ2-5; TRBD2 matches at 7 bases. CDR3 length: 15 residues. The germline V gene encodes CDR1 LGHDT and CDR2 YNNKEL (reference sequence). V gave up 3 bases and J gave up 5 bases; unmatched junction bases: 9. CDR3 in amino acids: CASSQEGPGGETQYF. The DNA for the CDR3 is TGTGCCAGCAGCCAGGAGGGACCCGGGGGGGAGACCCAGTACTTC.

The chain has TRBV19 and TRBJ2-3, with D perhaps matching TRBD1 (6 bases). This CDR3 contains 14 residues. V lost 5 bases, J lost 2 bases, and 11 bases lay in between. Germline CDR1 reads LNHDA; CDR2 reads SQIVND (reference sequence). CDR3: CASSPWTDTDTQYF. The CDR3 DNA reads as TGTGCCAGTAGTCCTTGGACAGACACAGATACGCAGTATTTT.

This clone was recorded only once. The rearrangement links TRBV28 to TRBJ1-2; TRBD1 might be the D (5 bases). The ends were cut back, 2 bases at V and 6 bases at J, with 13 bases in the middle. This CDR3 has 14 residues. Germline-derived CDR1 and CDR2 are MDHEN and SYDVKM. CDR3 in amino acids: CASSLLKGLDGYTF. The CDR3 DNA reads as TGTGCCAGCAGTTTACTGAAGGGGTTGGATGGCTACACCTTC.

The chain recombines TRBV6-2 or TRBV6-3 with TRBJ1-6; D gene uncertain. CDR3 size: 13 residues. Germline assignment: CDR1 MNHEY and CDR2 SVGEGT. Trimming pared 6 bases from V and 7 bases from J, leaving 10 bases between. The CDR3 here is CASSPGINSPLHF. CDR3 bases: TGTGCCAGCAGCCCCGGGATAAATTCACCCCTCCACTTT.

V usage is TRBV7-2 and J usage is TRBJ2-7; a possible D gene is TRBD1 (5 bases). Per germline, CDR1 SGHTA and CDR2 FQGNSA. V lost 2 bases and J 1 base, leaving 15 bases between the germline ends. The CDR3 spans 16 residues. The CDR3 here is CASSLPDSAFSYEQYF. DNA for the CDR3: TGTGCCAGCAGCTTACCCGACAGCGCCTTTTCCTACGAGCAGTACTTC. The whole variable domain, filled in from reference TRBV7-2 and TRBJ2-7, reads GAGVSQSPSNKVTEKGKDVELRCDPISGHTALYWYRQSLGQGLEFLIYFQGNSAPDKSGLPSDRFSAERTGGSVSTLTIQRTQQEDSAVYLCASSLPDSAFSYEQYFGPGTRLTVT.

J is TRBJ2-7 and V is TRBV30; no clear D. Germline V gives CDR1 GTSNPN, CDR2 SVGIG (reference sequence). The CDR3 runs 12 residues. The V end lost 1 base, the J end lost 3 bases, and 7 bases lay between the germline ends. DNA for the CDR3: TGTGCCTGGAGTGGTTCAGGCTACGAGCAGTACTTC. Translated: CAWSGSGYEQYF.